This T cell receptor (beta chain) emerged from a study of regulatory T cells in long-lasting Graves disease. This CDR3 spans 15 amino acids. Germline V lookup: CDR1 SGHRS, CDR2 YFSETQ. V was pared by 4 bases and J by 1 base, with 14 bases between. Library construction for TCR beta used iRepertoire HTBI primers and Arm-PCR of CDR3 regions. Each CDR3 protein gets one entry after TCRdb re-called the multiplex PCR reads with MiXCR. The table lists 350,000 to 500,000 distinct CDR3 sequences, over 20% of them singletons. This clonotype appeared many times. Stated time point: persistent/refractory GD, antithyroid drugs over 5 years with positive TRAb. PBMC-extracted RNA yielded the TCR library. Staff drew approximately 9.9 milliliters of peripheral blood into EDTA tubes.

The sample was peripheral blood mononuclear cells (PBMCs), taken when the disease was refractory, from a patient treated with antithyroid drugs. The gene calls are TRBV5-1 and TRBJ1-1; D not resolved. The sequence derives from a female donor with Graves disease. The CDR3 DNA follows: TGCGCCAGCAGCCAAAACCGAGGAGGGAACACTGAAGCTTTCTTT. It yields the protein CASSQNRGGNTEAFF.